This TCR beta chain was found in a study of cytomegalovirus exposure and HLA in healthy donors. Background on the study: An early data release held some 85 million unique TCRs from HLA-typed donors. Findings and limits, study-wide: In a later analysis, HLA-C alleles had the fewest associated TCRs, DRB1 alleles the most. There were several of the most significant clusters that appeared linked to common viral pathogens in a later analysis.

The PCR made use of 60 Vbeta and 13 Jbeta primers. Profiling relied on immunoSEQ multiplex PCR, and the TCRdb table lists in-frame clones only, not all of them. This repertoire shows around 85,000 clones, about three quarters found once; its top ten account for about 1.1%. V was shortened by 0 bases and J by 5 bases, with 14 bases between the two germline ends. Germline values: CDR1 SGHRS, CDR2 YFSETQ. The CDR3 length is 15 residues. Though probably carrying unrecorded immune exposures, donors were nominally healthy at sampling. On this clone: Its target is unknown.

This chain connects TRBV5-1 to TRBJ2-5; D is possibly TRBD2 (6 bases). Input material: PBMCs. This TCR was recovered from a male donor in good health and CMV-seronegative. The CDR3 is CASSLGGVLRETQYF. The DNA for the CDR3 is TGCGCCAGCAGCTTGGGGGGGGTGTTGAGGGAGACCCAGTACTTC.